The 14 T cell receptor beta chains reported below all come from one sample, sequenced in a study of blood T cell repertoires in COVID-19. The assay was immunoSEQ multiplex PCR, and TCRdb's table has in-frame clones only and misses some. The data hold hundreds of thousands of clones, with about 83% observed a single time. Sample: PBMCs or T cells enriched from blood (not recorded which). The receptors originated from a middle-aged woman who had recovered from COVID-19.

V usage is TRBV2 and J usage is TRBJ2-1, with TRBD1 matching over 9 bases. Germline V gives CDR1 SNHLY, CDR2 FYNNEI. The CDR3 runs to 15 residues. Unmatched junction bases numbered 7, after V lost 6 bases and J lost 4 bases. In DNA form, the CDR3 reads TGTGCCAGCAGCGTCCCGGGACAGGGATACAATGAGCAGTTCTTC. This gives the protein CASSVPGQGYNEQFF.

The chain carries TRBV18 and TRBJ1-1; D not resolved. The CDR3 sequence is 13 residues long. V gave up 1 base and J gave up 0 bases, with 3 bases separating them. The germline CDR1 and CDR2 sequences are KGHSH and LQKENI. CDR3: CASSPQLNTEAFF. The CDR3 coding sequence is TGTGCCAGCTCACCACAGCTGAACACTGAAGCTTTCTTT. The complete variable domain, with remaining parts taken from reference TRBV18 and TRBJ1-1, reads NAGVMQNPRHLVRRRGQEARLRCSPMKGHSHVYWYRQLPEEGLKFMVYLQKENIIDESGMPKERFSAEFPKEGPSILRIQQVVRGDSAAYFCASSPQLNTEAFFGQGTRLTVV.

This clone was counted only a few times. J is TRBJ2-7 and V is TRBV28; 7 bases line up with TRBD2. After removal of 4 bases from V and 5 bases from J, the junction contained 14 bases not matched to a gene. The CDR3 has 16 amino acids. Per the germline V gene, CDR1 is MDHEN and CDR2 is SYDVKM. CDR3 coding DNA: TGTGCCAGCAGTTCTCCACTGGGGGGGAGTGTCCACGAGCAGTACTTC. Its protein is CASSSPLGGSVHEQYF.

CDR3 sequence (DNA): TGTGCCAGCAGTACTACTCCATTTCGGAATTCACCCCTCCACTTT. Its translation is CASSTTPFRNSPLHF. The V call is TRBV6-5, the J call TRBJ1-6; D uncertain. V shed 5 bases and J shed 7 bases, with 15 bases lying between them. Germline loops: CDR1 MNHEY, CDR2 SVGAGI. CDR3 length equals 15 residues.

This chain connects TRBV19 to TRBJ1-5; 12 nucleotides match TRBD1. V shed 6 bases and J 0 bases; nucleotides not matched to a gene: 9. Germline V lookup: CDR1 LNHDA, CDR2 SQIVND (reference sequence). The CDR3 contains 18 residues. Here the CDR3 DNA reads TGTGCCAGTAGACCCCCGGGACAGGGGGCCTTTAGCAATCAGCCCCAGCATTTT. This codes for CASRPPGQGAFSNQPQHF.

This chain links TRBV27 with TRBJ2-1; 9 bases align to TRBD2. Germline values: CDR1 MNHEY, CDR2 SMNVEV (reference sequence). V shed 6 bases and J 9 bases; nucleotides not matched to a gene: 9. The CDR3 length is 14 residues. The CDR3 region is CASRRAGGPGEQFF. The CDR3 region has the DNA TGTGCCAGCAGAAGGGCGGGAGGGCCCGGTGAGCAGTTCTTC.

This clone appeared a single time. The chain has TRBV28 and TRBJ1-1, with 9 bases lining up with TRBD1. CDR3 size: 15 residues. V was pared by 6 bases and J by 1 base, with 6 bases of the junction left unmatched. Germline V gene lookup returns CDR1 MDHEN and CDR2 SYDVKM. CDR3 residues: CASRSTGGPNTEAFF. CDR3 DNA sequence: TGTGCCAGCAGGTCAACAGGGGGCCCGAACACTGAAGCTTTCTTT.

This clone was picked up one time. The chain has TRBV5-4 and TRBJ1-1; 7 nucleotides align to TRBD1. The V gene's germline CDR1 is SGHNT and CDR2 YYREEE (reference sequence). After removal of 4 bases from V and 1 base from J, the junction contained 4 bases not matched to a gene. This CDR3 comprises 14 residues. The CDR3 nucleotides are TGTGCCAGCAGCGCCGACAGGGAGAACACTGAAGCTTTCTTT. Translated: CASSADRENTEAFF.

The chain uses TRBV7-2 and TRBJ2-2; a possible D gene is TRBD1 (6 bases). This CDR3 has 15 amino acids. Germline lookup yields CDR1 SGHTA and CDR2 FQGNSA. Trimming removed 1 base at V and 5 bases at J, with 11 bases between. CDR3 loop: CASSLGPTGTGELFF. The CDR3 region has the DNA TGTGCCAGCAGCTTAGGGCCCACAGGGACCGGGGAGCTGTTTTTT.

The chain employs TRBV3-1 (or the pseudogene TRBV3-2) and TRBJ2-7; D gene ambiguous. The V end was cut by 3 bases, the J end by 8 bases, with 11 bases between. From germline, CDR1 is LGHDT and CDR2 YNNKEL (reference sequence). The CDR3 contains 12 residues. The CDR3 region is CASSHSEYQQYF. The DNA for the CDR3 is TGTGCCAGCAGCCATAGTGAGTACCAGCAGTACTTC.

This clone was seen a handful of times. The chain combines TRBV7-9 with TRBJ1-3, with TRBD1 identical over 9 bases. This CDR3 comprises 16 residues. CDR1 is SEHNR and CDR2 is FQNEAQ in the germline V gene (reference sequence). V shed 5 bases, J shed 0 bases, and the junction held 5 bases outside the gene matches. CDR3 DNA: TGTGCCAGCAGCACCCGGACAGGGGCCTCTGGAAACACCATATATTTT. Amino acids: CASSTRTGASGNTIYF.

In this sample, this clone turned up a few times. This sequence joins TRBV18 and TRBJ1-5, with D possibly matching TRBD1 (6 bases). The germline V and J ends were trimmed by 6 bases and 3 bases, with 9 bases remaining between them. The CDR3 loop spans 13 amino acids. Germline lookup yields CDR1 KGHSH and CDR2 LQKENI. CDR3 sequence: CASSGTFNQPQHF. CDR3 sequence (DNA): TGTGCCAGCTCCGGGACATTCAATCAGCCCCAGCATTTT.

This clone was counted a few times. The V call is TRBV30, the J call TRBJ1-6; tentative D call: TRBD1 (5 bases). CDR1 is GTSNPN and CDR2 is SVGIG in the germline V gene (reference sequence). V was pared by 4 bases and J by 6 bases, with 13 bases between. The CDR3 loop spans 14 amino acids. In nucleotides, the CDR3 is TGTGCCTGGACCGAATGGGACTTTAATTCACCCCTCCACTTT. Protein: CAWTEWDFNSPLHF.

The sample holds a few counts of this clone. V is TRBV5-1 and J is TRBJ1-1; TRBD1 aligns across 9 bases. The V gene end was trimmed by 3 bases and the J gene end by 12 bases; junction bases not matched to a gene: 6. Per germline, CDR1 SGHRS and CDR2 YFSETQ. The CDR3 length is 12 residues. This CDR3 reads CASSYSGQGTFF. In DNA, the CDR3 is TGCGCCAGCAGCTATTCCGGACAGGGGACTTTCTTT.